Each of the 5 T cell receptor beta chains below was sequenced from the same sample in a study of T cells after posttransplantation cyclophosphamide. A marrow graft followed busulfan-fludarabine conditioning, with cyclophosphamide on days +3 and +4. TCRdb's table, derived via immunoSEQ multiplex PCR, lists solely in-frame clones and lacks some. The sample contains more than 100 clones, about 78% of which appear only once. Specimen: CD8+ T cells sorted from PBMCs, collected after an allogeneic stem cell transplant with post-transplant cyclophosphamide. These receptors were obtained from a female patient younger than 45 who received an allogeneic stem cell transplant from a related donor, was CMV-positive, and had no GVHD. Some T cells may be supplied by the graft donor.

This chain uses TRBV27 with TRBJ2-3, with a tentative D call TRBD2 (6 bases). The CDR3 loop spans 17 amino acids. Germline V gene data show CDR1 as MNHEY and CDR2 as SMNVEV (reference sequence). The V end was cut by 3 bases, the J end by 2 bases, with 18 bases between. The CDR3 region has the DNA TGTGCCAGCAGTTTCTTATCCGGGCGGGAACTCACAGATACGCAGTATTTT. As protein: CASSFLSGRELTDTQYF.

The chain couples TRBV10-2 to TRBJ1-2; D might be TRBD1 (5 bases). V was trimmed by 3 bases and J by 5 bases, leaving 16 bases between them. This CDR3 contains 15 residues. CDR1 and CDR2 (germline): WSHSY, SAAADI. CDR3 sequence reads: CASSDFRGGSYGYTF. As DNA, the CDR3 is TGCGCCAGCAGTGATTTCCGCGGGGGATCTTATGGCTACACCTTC.

The V and J genes are TRBV5-5 and TRBJ1-4, with TRBD1 matching 8 bases. J gave up 0 bases and V 3 bases, and 4 bases lay outside the gene matches. CDR1 SGHKS and CDR2 YYEKEE come from the germline V gene (reference sequence). The CDR3 length is 16 residues. Here the CDR3 reads CASSYTGGATNEKLFF. The CDR3 DNA reads TGTGCCAGCAGCTATACAGGGGGTGCAACTAATGAAAAACTGTTTTTT.

The chain carries TRBV6-5 and TRBJ2-7; 8 bases match TRBD1. Per the germline V gene, CDR1 is MNHEY and CDR2 is SVGAGI. The CDR3 totals 12 residues. The ends lost 5 bases at V and 3 bases at J; junction bases unmatched: 0. In nucleotides, the CDR3 is TGTGCCAGCAGTGGACAGGGCTACGAGCAGTACTTC. Residues: CASSGQGYEQYF.

The chain uses TRBV7-6 and TRBJ1-3; the match to TRBD1 covers 9 bases. The junction had 2 bases not matched to a gene; V was cut back by 5 bases and J by 0 bases. The CDR3 has 15 residues. In germline, CDR1 is SGHVS, CDR2 FNYEAQ. CDR3 protein: CASSQGQGSGNTIYF. The CDR3 region has the DNA TGTGCCAGCAGCCAGGGACAGGGCTCTGGAAACACCATATATTTT.